A selection of T cell receptor beta chains follows, all from one sample in a study of OX40 agonist ivuxolimab in advanced cancers. Some clones are missing from TCRdb's copy, which holds only in-frame ones; the method was immunoSEQ multiplex PCR. The data contain approximately 76,000 clones, approximately 93% of them singletons. This specimen was CD4+ or CD8+ T cells sorted from blood, taken in a trial of the OX40 agonist ivuxolimab. These receptors were collected from an adult with an advanced solid tumor such as melanoma, head and neck, liver or kidney cancer. Both conserved end residues are part of each CDR3. Each record gives: CDR3 length, D gene, clone size, J gene, V gene, CDR3 DNA, CDR3 protein. The D gene is left open where the match is weak. Clone sizes are given selectively: once, few, many, or a class where the clone is expanded.

15 | TRBD2 | . | TRBJ2-3 | TRBV9 | TGTGCCAGCAGCGGACTAGCGGGAGGCTGGGATACGCAGTATTTT | CASSGLAGGWDTQYF
15 | TRBD1 | once | TRBJ2-1 | TRBV9 | TGTGCCAGCAGCCCGGGACAGGGGGGGTACAATGAGCAGTTCTTC | CASSPGQGGYNEQFF
15 | TRBD1 | . | TRBJ1-4 | TRBV7-9 | TGTGCCAGCAGCCAATCAGGGGGCGCATATGAAAAACTGTTTTTT | CASSQSGGAYEKLFF
15 | . | . | TRBJ1-2 | TRBV2 | TGTGCCAGCTTCAAAGGAGGCAGAACAAACTATGGCTACACCTTC | CASFKGGRTNYGYTF
15 | TRBD1 | . | TRBJ1-5 | TRBV27 | TGTGCCAGCAGCTCCAGGGGGTATAGCAATCAGCCCCAGCATTTT | CASSSRGYSNQPQHF
13 | . | . | TRBJ1-2 | TRBV27 | TGTGCCAGCAGCGCCACTGGCAGGCGGGGCTACACCTTC | CASSATGRRGYTF
16 | TRBD1 | . | TRBJ2-7 | TRBV4-3 | TGCGCCAGCGCTACCGGGACAGGGAAATCCTCCTACGAGCAGTACTTC | CASATGTGKSSYEQYF
12 | . | once | TRBJ2-7 | TRBV13 | TGTGCCAGCAGGGGTAGCAGCCACGAGCAGTACTTC | CASRGSSHEQYF
14 | . | . | TRBJ1-2 | TRBV9 | TGTGCCAGCAGCGAGGGTTCAGGGGCTAGAGGCTACACCTTC | CASSEGSGARGYTF
14 | TRBD1 | . | TRBJ2-7 | TRBV19 | TGTGCCAGTAGTCCGGGACAGGGACCCTACGAGCAGTACTTC | CASSPGQGPYEQYF
15 | TRBD1 | . | TRBJ2-1 | TRBV11-3 | TGTGCCAGCAGCCTGGGACAGGGCCCCTACAATGAGCAGTTCTTC | CASSLGQGPYNEQFF
15 | TRBD1 | . | TRBJ1-2 | TRBV4-3 | TGCGCCAGCAGCCAACCGGGACAGGGAAGCTATGGCTACACCTTC | CASSQPGQGSYGYTF
13 | . | once | TRBJ2-7 | TRBV6-6 | TGTGCCAGTTCTGGCCTTCTGAACTACGAGCAGTACTTC | CASSGLLNYEQYF
14 | . | . | TRBJ1-4 | TRBV27 | TGTGCCAGCAGTCCAGGGCAAACTAATGAAAAACTGTTTTTT | CASSPGQTNEKLFF
13 | . | few | TRBJ1-2 | TRBV10-1 | TGCGCCAGCAGTGCAGGGGCTAACTATGGCTACACCTTC | CASSAGANYGYTF
15 | TRBD1 | once | TRBJ1-1 | TRBV9 | TGTGCCAGCAGCAACCTGGACAGGGTGGACACTGAAGCTTTCTTT | CASSNLDRVDTEAFF
14 | TRBD1 | . | TRBJ1-2 | TRBV4-3 | TGCGCCAGCAGCCAAGGGGACAGTTACTATGGCTACACCTTC | CASSQGDSYYGYTF
15 | TRBD2 | . | TRBJ2-3 | TRBV7-8 | TGTGCCAGCAGCCCAAGCGGGGGGCCCACAGATACGCAGTATTTT | CASSPSGGPTDTQYF
14 | TRBD1 | . | TRBJ1-5 | TRBV5-5 | TGTGCCAGCAGCTTGGGGACAGGGAGTCAGCCCCAGCATTTT | CASSLGTGSQPQHF
16 | . | . | TRBJ2-1 | TRBV7-8 | TGTGCCAGCAGCACCACCCCGGACGTCGTCTACAATGAGCAGTTCTTC | CASSTTPDVVYNEQFF
19 | TRBD2 | . | TRBJ2-1 | TRBV11-2 | TGTGCCAGCAGCTTAAGCCCGGGTAGCGGGGCCCTCTCTTACAATGAGCAGTTCTTC | CASSLSPGSGALSYNEQFF
13 | TRBD2 | . | TRBJ2-7 | TRBV29-1 | TGCAGCGTCCAAAGCGGGGCGGCCTACGAGCAGTACTTC | CSVQSGAAYEQYF
14 | TRBD1 | . | TRBJ1-5 | TRBV4-2 | TGTGCCAGCAGCAACACAGGGGTTGATCAGCCCCAGCATTTT | CASSNTGVDQPQHF
16 | . | . | TRBJ1-1 | TRBV9 | TGTGCCAGCAGCAACGATAAACAAGCAATGAACACTGAAGCTTTCTTT | CASSNDKQAMNTEAFF
13 | . | . | TRBJ1-2 | TRBV28 | TGTGCCAGCTCAATATGGCGGAACTATGGCTACACCTTC | CASSIWRNYGYTF
13 | . | . | TRBJ1-3 | TRBV29-1 | TGCAGCGTTGATGACAGCTCTGGAAACACCATATATTTT | CSVDDSSGNTIYF
14 | . | . | TRBJ1-5 | TRBV10-2 | TGCGCCAGCAGTGAGCCCAACACCAATCAGCCCCAGCATTTT | CASSEPNTNQPQHF
14 | . | . | TRBJ2-5 | TRBV28 | TGTGCCAGCAGCCTATACAGGGCTCAAGAGACCCAGTACTTC | CASSLYRAQETQYF